This T cell receptor (beta chain) was recovered during a study of cytomegalovirus exposure and HLA in healthy donors. Study-level results: Within an earlier analysis, most TCR beta V segments proved productive either about 90% or about 30% of the time. Researchers reported that three CMV-associated chains were confirmed in vitro as CMV antigen-specific. The classifier reportedly diagnosed cytomegalovirus status with high sensitivity and specificity.

Trimming at V came to 6 bases and at J to 0 bases, leaving 5 bases not matched to a gene. The CDR3 consists of 15 residues. Germline-derived CDR1 and CDR2 are SEHNR and FQNEAQ (reference sequence). Healthy bone marrow donors supplied every sample. PCR amplification relied on 60 Vbeta primers (plus 13 Jbeta primers). Using immunoSEQ multiplex PCR, the repertoire was profiled, and TCRdb retains in-frame clones only, with some absent. The sample lists 130,000 to 150,000 clones, almost 80% seen once, with 6.5% to 7% in the top ten. With regard to this clone: The antigen is unknown.

The sequencing input was PBMCs. The V gene is TRBV7-9, the J gene TRBJ2-7; TRBD2 matches at 10 bases. This receptor was obtained from a woman in her 40s in good health and CMV-seropositive. The CDR3 DNA is TGTGCCAGCAGTCAACTAGCGGGGAGCTCCTACGAGCAGTACTTC. Amino acids: CASSQLAGSSYEQYF.